A selection of T cell receptor beta chains follows, all from one sample in a study of T cell responses to AZD1222 COVID-19 vaccine. Generated by immunoSEQ multiplex PCR, the TCRdb table keeps only in-frame clones and is missing some. The sample shows 99,000 or so clones, 93% of them seen only once. Material: peripheral blood, obtained on day 0 of AZD1222 vaccination. These receptors came from an adult in good health. Each CDR3 is given with its conserved first and last residue. A D gene is named only where the DNA matches it firmly. Not every row has a clone size; where given, it reads once, few, many or a size class.

CDR3	DNA	size	D	V	J
CASSRERGQKNTEAFF	TGTGCCAGTAGTAGAGAGAGAGGACAGAAGAACACTGAAGCTTTCTTT	.	.	TRBV19	TRBJ1-1
CASSREHGETQYF	TGTGCCAGCAGTCGTGAGCATGGGGAGACCCAGTACTTC	.	.	TRBV28	TRBJ2-5
CSVGTSLYNEQFF	TGCAGCGTTGGAACTAGCCTCTACAATGAGCAGTTCTTC	.	.	TRBV29-1	TRBJ2-1
CATSRAYGLAGVLRPPFF	TGTGCCACCAGCAGAGCATATGGGCTAGCGGGAGTCTTGAGACCGCCCTTCTTC	.	TRBD2	TRBV15	TRBJ2-1
CASSLTDKGGYTF	TGTGCCAGCAGCCTCACGGACAAGGGGGGCTACACCTTC	.	.	TRBV3-1/TRBV3-2	TRBJ1-2
CASSPSSSGNTIYF	TGTGCCAGCAGCCCTTCTAGCTCTGGAAACACCATATATTTT	once	.	TRBV3-1/TRBV3-2	TRBJ1-3
CASSLDTRGGAEAFF	TGTGCCAGCAGCTTAGACACTAGGGGCGGTGCTGAAGCTTTCTTT	.	.	TRBV7-9	TRBJ1-1
CAISTTSLPGGEQFF	TGTGCCATCAGTACTACTAGTTTGCCCGGGGGTGAGCAGTTCTTC	once	.	TRBV10-3	TRBJ2-1
CASSPGQFTGELFF	TGTGCCAGTAGCCCGGGTCAGTTTACCGGGGAGCTGTTTTTT	.	.	TRBV19	TRBJ2-2
CASSKKGGTSDSYEQYF	TGTGCCAGCAGCAAAAAAGGGGGGACATCAGACTCCTACGAGCAGTACTTC	.	.	TRBV21-1	TRBJ2-7
CASSSAGARDEQYF	TGTGCCAGCAGCTCAGCAGGGGCAAGGGACGAGCAGTACTTC	.	.	TRBV7-9	TRBJ2-7
CASSRGLAYEQYF	TGTGCCAGCAGCCGCGGACTAGCCTACGAGCAGTACTTC	.	TRBD2	TRBV13	TRBJ2-7
CASSLEQGGYRGYTF	TGCGCCAGCAGCTTGGAACAGGGAGGGTATCGAGGCTACACCTTC	.	.	TRBV5-1	TRBJ1-2
CASSSDRQGEKLFF	TGTGCCAGCAGTTCGGACAGGCAGGGCGAAAAACTGTTTTTT	once	TRBD1	TRBV27	TRBJ1-4
CASRQPDWDYEQYF	TGTGCCAGCAGACAACCTGACTGGGACTACGAGCAGTACTTC	.	.	TRBV28	TRBJ2-7
CASRGQATNEQFF	TGTGCCAGCAGAGGACAGGCAACCAATGAGCAGTTCTTC	.	TRBD1	TRBV6-5	TRBJ2-1
CASSEGRGDSPLHF	TGCGCCAGCAGCGAGGGCAGGGGCGATTCACCCCTCCACTTT	.	.	TRBV4-3	TRBJ1-6
CASSPIPQDSYEQYF	TGTGCCAGCAGTCCGATTCCTCAGGACAGCTACGAGCAGTACTTC	once	.	TRBV28	TRBJ2-7
CASTGTSGRDEQFF	TGTGCCAGCACGGGGACTAGCGGGAGGGATGAGCAGTTCTTC	.	.	TRBV21-1	TRBJ2-1
CASSGDRGRDGYTF	TGTGCCAGCAGTGGGGACAGGGGGCGTGATGGCTACACCTTC	.	TRBD1	TRBV25-1	TRBJ1-2
CASSLGDRGYEQYF	TGCGCCAGCAGCTTGGGGGACAGGGGCTACGAGCAGTACTTC	.	TRBD1	TRBV5-1	TRBJ2-7
CASSRDRTGDGQETQYF	TGTGCCAGCAGCCGAGACAGGACAGGGGATGGTCAAGAGACCCAGTACTTC	.	TRBD1	TRBV7-8	TRBJ2-5
CASSIGGDPLYEQYF	TGTGCCAGTAGTATAGGGGGCGACCCTCTCTACGAGCAGTACTTC	.	.	TRBV19	TRBJ2-7
CASSQAWDSLSYGYTF	TGTGCCAGCAGCCAAGCCTGGGACAGTCTTTCTTATGGCTACACCTTC	once	TRBD1	TRBV3-1/TRBV3-2	TRBJ1-2
CASSVALTGLPYGYTF	TGTGCCAGCAGCGTAGCTCTAACAGGGCTGCCCTATGGCTACACCTTC	.	.	TRBV9	TRBJ1-2
CASSFQRGYEQYF	TGCGCCAGCAGCTTCCAGCGGGGCTACGAGCAGTACTTC	.	TRBD2	TRBV5-1	TRBJ2-7
CASSQDSGNTIYF	TGTGCCAGCAGCCAAGATTCCGGAAACACCATATATTTT	.	.	TRBV3-1/TRBV3-2	TRBJ1-3
CAWSASGGPPQEQFF	TGTGCCTGGAGTGCCTCGGGCGGCCCACCGCAGGAGCAGTTCTTC	.	.	TRBV30	TRBJ2-1
CASRGTENTEAFF	TGTGCCAGCAGGGGGACCGAGAACACTGAAGCTTTCTTT	.	.	TRBV5-4	TRBJ1-1
CASSQDAGGRPTDTQYF	TGCGCCAGCAGCCAAGATGCGGGCGGGAGACCCACAGATACGCAGTATTTT	.	TRBD2	TRBV4-3	TRBJ2-3
CASTPTGAGTGELFF	TGTGCCAGCACTCCGACAGGGGCCGGGACCGGGGAGCTGTTTTTT	.	TRBD1	TRBV11-2	TRBJ2-2
CASSQEASPTYEQYF	TGTGCCAGCAGCCAAGAAGCGTCCCCGACCTACGAGCAGTACTTC	.	.	TRBV4-2	TRBJ2-7
CASSLDRSGRARDTGELFF	TGTGCCAGCAGCTTAGATCGAAGCGGGAGGGCCCGTGACACCGGGGAGCTGTTTTTT	.	TRBD2	TRBV11-2	TRBJ2-2
CATSDRSRGSQETQYF	TGTGCCACCAGTGATAGGTCGAGGGGTTCTCAAGAGACCCAGTACTTC	.	.	TRBV24-1	TRBJ2-5
CASTPRVARVETQYF	TGTGCCAGCACCCCAAGGGTGGCCAGGGTCGAGACCCAGTACTTC	.	.	TRBV3-1/TRBV3-2	TRBJ2-5
CASSITQLGTNTGELFF	TGTGCCAGTAGTATTACCCAACTAGGGACGAACACCGGGGAGCTGTTTTTT	.	.	TRBV19	TRBJ2-2
CASRMGGTNQPQHF	TGTGCCAGCAGAATGGGGGGGACCAATCAGCCCCAGCATTTT	.	.	TRBV28	TRBJ1-5
CASSQASGGYGYTF	TGTGCCAGCAGCCAAGCATCCGGGGGATATGGCTACACCTTC	.	.	TRBV3-1/TRBV3-2	TRBJ1-2
CASSSPTEGTDTQYF	TGTGCCAGCAGTTCCCCCACGGAGGGAACAGATACGCAGTATTTT	.	.	TRBV6-5	TRBJ2-3
CASSSLRGAGAEYQPQHF	TGTGCCAGTAGTTCTTTAAGGGGAGCAGGGGCGGAATATCAGCCCCAGCATTTT	few	.	TRBV19	TRBJ1-5
CASSAAGGGYNEQFF	TGCGCCAGCAGCGCAGCGGGAGGAGGATACAATGAGCAGTTCTTC	.	TRBD2	TRBV5-1	TRBJ2-1
CASSYSSRGYQPQHF	TGTGCCAGCAGTTACTCGTCGAGGGGGTATCAGCCCCAGCATTTT	.	.	TRBV6-5	TRBJ1-5